The source of this TCR beta chain is a study of blood T cells in healthy people across ages. A remark on this clonotype: As yet, its antigen is unknown.

Primers used in a second PCR of about 7 to 12 cycles were a sample-barcoded 5' primer and a J-beta primer mix. All samples gave at least 2.5 million CDR3-containing paired-end reads. MiXCR was run by TCRdb on the 5' RACE reads, yielding one entry per CDR3 protein. Here the sample spans about 1.1 million distinct CDR3 sequences, 35% to 40% being singletons. Study-wide results and caveats: Long-lived and aged donors differed, with more naive CD4+ cells and higher diversity in the long-lived. CMV status of donors was not determined, possibly confounding expanded clonotype changes.

V dropped 5 bases and J dropped 4 bases, with 14 bases sitting between them. This CDR3 is built from 15 residues. Looked up from germline, CDR1 is MNHEY and CDR2 is SVGEGT. V and J are TRBV6-2 or TRBV6-3 and TRBJ2-2; TRBD1 is a possible D gene (6 bases). The TCR originated in a man between 18 and 35 years old in good health. The sequenced sample consisted of blood. CDR3 region: CASSTNRDVTGELFF. CDR3 DNA sequence: TGTGCCAGCAGTACAAACAGGGATGTCACCGGGGAGCTGTTTTTT.